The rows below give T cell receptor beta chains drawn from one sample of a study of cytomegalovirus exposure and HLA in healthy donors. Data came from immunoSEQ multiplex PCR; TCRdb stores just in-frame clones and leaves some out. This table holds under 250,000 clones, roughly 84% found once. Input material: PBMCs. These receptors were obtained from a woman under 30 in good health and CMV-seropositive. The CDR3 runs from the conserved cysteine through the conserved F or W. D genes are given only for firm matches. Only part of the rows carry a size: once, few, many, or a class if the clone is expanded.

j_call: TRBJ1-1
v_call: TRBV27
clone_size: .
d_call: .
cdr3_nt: TGTGCCACCCGGCCAGGGCTTAACACTGAAGCTTTCTTT
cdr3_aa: CATRPGLNTEAFF

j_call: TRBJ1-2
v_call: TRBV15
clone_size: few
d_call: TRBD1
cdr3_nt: TGTGCCACCAGCAGAAAGGGACAGTCCCTTAACTATGGCTACACCTTC
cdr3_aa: CATSRKGQSLNYGYTF

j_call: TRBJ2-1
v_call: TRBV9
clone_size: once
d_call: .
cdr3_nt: TGTGCCAGCAGCGTAGAGAGTAGCCATAACGAGCAGTTCTTC
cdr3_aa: CASSVESSHNEQFF

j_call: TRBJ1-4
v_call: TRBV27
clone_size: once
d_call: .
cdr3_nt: TGTGCCAGCAGTACTTCAGGGGTCCGAAAACTGTTTTTT
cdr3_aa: CASSTSGVRKLFF

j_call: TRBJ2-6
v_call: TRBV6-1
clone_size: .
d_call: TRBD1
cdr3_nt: TGTGCCAGCAGTGAGCTGGACAGGGACCAACTGACTTTC
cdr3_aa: CASSELDRDQLTF

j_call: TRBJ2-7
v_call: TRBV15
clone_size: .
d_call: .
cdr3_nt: TGTGCCACCAGCAGGGAAGGGGCCAGGTCCACCTACGAGCAGTACTTC
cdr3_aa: CATSREGARSTYEQYF

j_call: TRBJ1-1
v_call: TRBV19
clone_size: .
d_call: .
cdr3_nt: TGTGCCAGTAGTATTGGGCTGGTTCGGAAGAACACTGAAGCTTTCTTT
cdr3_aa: CASSIGLVRKNTEAFF

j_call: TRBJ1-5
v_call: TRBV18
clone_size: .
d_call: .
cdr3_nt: TGTGCCAGCTCACCGGTGGGAGGGAGCAATCAGCCCCAGCATTTT
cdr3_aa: CASSPVGGSNQPQHF

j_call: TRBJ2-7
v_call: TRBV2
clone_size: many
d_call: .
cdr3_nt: TGTGCCAGCAGTGAGGAGGGTTTTAAGCAGTACTTC
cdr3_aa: CASSEEGFKQYF

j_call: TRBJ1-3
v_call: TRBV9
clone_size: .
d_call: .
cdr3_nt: TGTGCCAGCAGCTCCCACCCGTGGGCAGGGGGAAACACCATATATTTT
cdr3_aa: CASSSHPWAGGNTIYF

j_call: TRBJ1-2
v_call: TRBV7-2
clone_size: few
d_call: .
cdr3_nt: TGTGCCAGCAGCCCCCAGGGAGGGAATATCTATGGCTACACCTTC
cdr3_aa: CASSPQGGNIYGYTF

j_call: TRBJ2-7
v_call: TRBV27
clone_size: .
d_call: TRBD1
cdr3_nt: TGTGCCAGCAGTTCCCGACAGGGTTACGAGCAGTACTTC
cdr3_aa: CASSSRQGYEQYF

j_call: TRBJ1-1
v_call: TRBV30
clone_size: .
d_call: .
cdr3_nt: TGTGCCTGGAGTAACCCTCGTCAAGTGAGGGCTGAAGCTTTCTTT
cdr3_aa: CAWSNPRQVRAEAFF

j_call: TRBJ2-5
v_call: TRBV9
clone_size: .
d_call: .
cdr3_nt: TGTGCCAGCAGCGTAGTGTCAGAAGAGACCCAGTACTTC
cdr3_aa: CASSVVSEETQYF

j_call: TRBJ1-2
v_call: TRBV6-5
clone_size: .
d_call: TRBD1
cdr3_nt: TGTGCCAGCAGTTACTCTGGGGCAGGAGGGGGCGGCTACACCTTC
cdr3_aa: CASSYSGAGGGGYTF

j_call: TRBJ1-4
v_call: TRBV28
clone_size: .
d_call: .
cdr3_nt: TGTGCCAGCAGTTCAAAGGCGGGGGGGGCTAATGAAAAACTGTTTTTT
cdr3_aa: CASSSKAGGANEKLFF

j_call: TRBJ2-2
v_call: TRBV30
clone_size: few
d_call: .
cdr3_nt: TGTGCCTGGAGTGTAGCCAGCGGGTTCTCCGGGGAGCTGTTTTTT
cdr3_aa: CAWSVASGFSGELFF

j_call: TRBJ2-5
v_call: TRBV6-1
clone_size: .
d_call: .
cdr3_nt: TGTGCCAGCAGTGAATTCGTGGGGGGTAGCGGAGAACAAGAGACCCAGTACTTC
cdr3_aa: CASSEFVGGSGEQETQYF

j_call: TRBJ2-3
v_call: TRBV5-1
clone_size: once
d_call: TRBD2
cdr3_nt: TGCGCCAGTGGACTAGACCTCACAGATACGCAGTATTTT
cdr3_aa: CASGLDLTDTQYF

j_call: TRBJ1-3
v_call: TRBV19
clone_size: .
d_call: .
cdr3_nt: TGTGCCAGTACCCCCCCGACAGGCTCTGGAAACACCATATATTTT
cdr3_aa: CASTPPTGSGNTIYF